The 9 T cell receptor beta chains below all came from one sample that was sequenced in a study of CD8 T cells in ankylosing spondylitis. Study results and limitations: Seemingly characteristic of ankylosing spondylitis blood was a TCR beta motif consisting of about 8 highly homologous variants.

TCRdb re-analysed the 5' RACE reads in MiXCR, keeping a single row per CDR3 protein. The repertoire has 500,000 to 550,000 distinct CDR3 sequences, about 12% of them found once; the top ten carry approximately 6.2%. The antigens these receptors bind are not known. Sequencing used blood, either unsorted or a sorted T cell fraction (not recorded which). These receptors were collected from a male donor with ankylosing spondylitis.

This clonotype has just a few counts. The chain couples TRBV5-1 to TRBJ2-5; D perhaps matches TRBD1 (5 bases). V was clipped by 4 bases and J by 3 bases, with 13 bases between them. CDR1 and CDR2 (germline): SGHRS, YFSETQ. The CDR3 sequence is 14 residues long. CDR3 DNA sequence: TGCGCCAGCAGCGTTGAGCGCAGGGAAGAGACCCAGTACTTC. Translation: CASSVERREETQYF.

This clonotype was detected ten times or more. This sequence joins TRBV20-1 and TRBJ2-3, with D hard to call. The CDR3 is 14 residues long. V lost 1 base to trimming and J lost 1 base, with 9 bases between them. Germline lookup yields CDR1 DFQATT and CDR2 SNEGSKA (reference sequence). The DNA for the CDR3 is TGCAGTGCTAGAGTAGCTCTGGGCACAGATACGCAGTATTTT. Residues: CSARVALGTDTQYF.

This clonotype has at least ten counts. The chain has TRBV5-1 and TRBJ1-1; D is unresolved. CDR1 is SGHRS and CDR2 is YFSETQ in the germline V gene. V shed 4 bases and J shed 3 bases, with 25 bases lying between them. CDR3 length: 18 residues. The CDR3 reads CASSRRSAGSDRDTEAFF. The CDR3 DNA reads TGCGCCAGCAGCCGTAGGTCGGCAGGTTCAGATAGGGACACTGAAGCTTTCTTT. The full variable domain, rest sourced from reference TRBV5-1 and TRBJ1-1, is KAGVTQTPRYLIKTRGQQVTLSCSPISGHRSVSWYQQTPGQGLQFLFEYFSETQRNKGNFPGRFSGRQFSNSRSEMNVSTLELGDSALYLCASSRRSAGSDRDTEAFFGQGTRLTVV.

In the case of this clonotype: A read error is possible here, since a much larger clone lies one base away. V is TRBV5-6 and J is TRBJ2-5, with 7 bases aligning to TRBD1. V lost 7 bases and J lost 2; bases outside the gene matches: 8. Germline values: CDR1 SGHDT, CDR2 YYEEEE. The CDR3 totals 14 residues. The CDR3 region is CASGPGTVQETQYF. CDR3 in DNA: TGTGCCAGCGGCCCCGGGACAGTTCAAGAGACCCAGTACTTC.

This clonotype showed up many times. The DNA of the CDR3 is TGTGCCACCAGCAGAGATCGACAGAACTATGGCTACACCTTC. Translation: CATSRDRQNYGYTF. The J gene is TRBJ1-2, the V gene TRBV15, with D maybe TRBD1 (5 bases). V was trimmed by 0 bases and J by 2 bases, leaving 7 bases between them. Germline CDR1 LNHNV, CDR2 YYDKDF (reference sequence). The CDR3 runs 14 residues. Using reference TRBV15 and TRBJ1-2 for the parts outside the CDR3, the full variable domain is DAMVIQNPRYQVTQFGKPVTLSCSQTLNHNVMYWYQQKSSQAPKLLFHYYDKDFNNEADTPDNFQSRRPNTSFCFLDIRSPGLGDTAMYLCATSRDRQNYGYTFGSGTRLTVV.

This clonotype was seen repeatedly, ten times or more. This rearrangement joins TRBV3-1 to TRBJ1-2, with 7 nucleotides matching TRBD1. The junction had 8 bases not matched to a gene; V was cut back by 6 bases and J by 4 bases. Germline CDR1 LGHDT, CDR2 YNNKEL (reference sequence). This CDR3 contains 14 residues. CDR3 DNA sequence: TGTGCCAGCAGACCTACAGGGGTCCGCTATGGCTACACCTTC. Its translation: CASRPTGVRYGYTF.

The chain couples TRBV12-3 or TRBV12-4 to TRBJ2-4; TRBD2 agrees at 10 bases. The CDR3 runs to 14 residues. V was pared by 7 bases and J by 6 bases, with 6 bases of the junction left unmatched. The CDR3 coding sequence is TGTGCCAGCACCCTAGCGGGAGCGACAAACATTCAGTACTTC. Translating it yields CASTLAGATNIQYF.

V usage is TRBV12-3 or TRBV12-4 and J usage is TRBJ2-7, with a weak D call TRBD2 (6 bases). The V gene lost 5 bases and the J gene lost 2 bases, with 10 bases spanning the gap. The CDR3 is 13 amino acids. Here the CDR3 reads CASSRTTPYEQYF. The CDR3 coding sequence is TGTGCCAGCAGTCGGACTACCCCCTACGAGCAGTACTTC.

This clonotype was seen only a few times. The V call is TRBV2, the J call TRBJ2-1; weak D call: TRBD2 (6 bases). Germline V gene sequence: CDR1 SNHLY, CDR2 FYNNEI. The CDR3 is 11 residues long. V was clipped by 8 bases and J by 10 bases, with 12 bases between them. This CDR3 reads CASRGFEEQFF. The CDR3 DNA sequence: TGTGCCAGCCGGGGGTTTGAAGAGCAGTTCTTC.